This T cell receptor (beta chain) appears in the sequencing data of a study of identifying expanded T cells in peripheral blood. Overall study findings and caveats: Over about two and four weeks, about 17 and 20 clones changed, versus roughly 1.1 between replicates. Two-week clone count variance significantly increased as total template count grew.

Healthy donors had no documented immune events, such as infections, while sampled. About this clone: Its target is unknown.

V shed 6 bases, J shed 4 bases, and the junction held 7 bases outside the gene matches. The germline gives CDR1 SNHLY, CDR2 FYNNEI. The CDR3 is 15 residues long. TCRdb's table, derived via immunoSEQ multiplex PCR, lists solely in-frame clones and lacks some. The sample lists around 94,000 clones, around 88% occurring once. J is TRBJ1-5 and V is TRBV2; TRBD1 aligns across 9 bases. Sequencing was carried out using blood. The clonotype comes from a person aged 18 to 70 in good health. The CDR3: CASRGDRASNQPQHF. The CDR3 DNA follows: TGTGCCAGCAGGGGGGACAGGGCGTCTAATCAGCCCCAGCATTTT.